Listed below are T cell receptor beta chains from one sample, sequenced in a study of cytomegalovirus exposure and HLA in healthy donors. Sequenced by immunoSEQ multiplex PCR; TCRdb stores in-frame clones only, minus some. The data show 150,000 or so clones, 77% seen once. The sequenced sample was PBMCs. The receptor set was obtained from a woman in her twenties or thirties in good health and CMV-seronegative. The CDR3 runs from the conserved cysteine through the conserved F or W. D genes are given only for firm matches. For some rows the clone size is stated as once, few or many, or as a class when expanded; others skip it.

d_gene,j_gene,v_gene,abundance,CDR3aa,CDR3nt
NA,TRBJ1-2,TRBV7-9,NA,CASSLGEYGYTF,TGTGCCAGCAGCTTAGGGGAGTATGGCTACACCTTC
TRBD2,TRBJ2-7,TRBV7-9,NA,CASSSVAGLAGVEQYF,TGTGCCAGCAGCTCAGTTGCGGGACTAGCGGGAGTAGAGCAGTACTTC
NA,TRBJ1-1,TRBV7-9,NA,CASSLFFRQNTEAFF,TGTGCCAGCAGCTTATTTTTCCGACAGAACACTGAAGCTTTCTTT
NA,TRBJ1-1,TRBV6-5,few,CASSYSAGNTEAFF,TGTGCCAGCAGTTACTCCGCGGGTAACACTGAAGCTTTCTTT
NA,TRBJ2-2,TRBV12-5,once,CASGLVTSSVGELFF,TGTGCTAGTGGTTTGGTAACCTCTAGCGTTGGGGAGCTGTTTTTT
TRBD1,TRBJ2-3,TRBV7-9,NA,CASSAGQGRADTQYF,TGTGCCAGCAGCGCCGGACAGGGGAGGGCAGATACGCAGTATTTT
NA,TRBJ1-2,TRBV4-3,NA,CASSQVNNYGYTF,TGCGCCAGCAGCCAAGTCAATAACTATGGCTACACCTTC
NA,TRBJ1-2,TRBV18,NA,CASSPTSDRNYGYTF,TGTGCCAGCTCACCAACTTCGGACAGAAACTATGGCTACACCTTC
NA,TRBJ2-4,TRBV6-5,NA,CASSDRAKNIQYF,TGTGCCAGCAGCGACAGAGCCAAAAACATTCAGTACTTC
TRBD1,TRBJ2-7,TRBV7-2,NA,CASSFWAGGDEQYF,TGTGCCAGCAGCTTTTGGGCAGGGGGCGACGAGCAGTACTTC
NA,TRBJ2-7,TRBV7-3,NA,CASSLGPERGEQYF,TGTGCCAGCAGCTTAGGACCGGAACGGGGCGAGCAGTACTTC
NA,TRBJ2-1,TRBV7-2,once,CASSLWQGTYNEQFF,TGTGCCAGCAGCTTATGGCAGGGAACCTACAATGAGCAGTTCTTC
TRBD2,TRBJ2-1,TRBV11-2,NA,CASSAGGGQFF,TGTGCCAGCAGCGCGGGGGGCGGGCAGTTCTTC
TRBD2,TRBJ2-7,TRBV6-1,NA,CASSEASLAISYEQYF,TGTGCCAGCAGTGAAGCATCACTAGCGATCTCCTACGAGCAGTACTTC
NA,TRBJ2-3,TRBV7-2,NA,CASSKTSTLLTDTQYF,TGTGCCAGCAGTAAAACTTCTACCCTGCTCACAGATACGCAGTATTTT
TRBD1,TRBJ1-1,TRBV9,few,CASSGYRGNTEAFF,TGTGCCAGCAGCGGATACAGGGGGAACACTGAAGCTTTCTTT
NA,TRBJ2-7,TRBV5-1,NA,CASSSPGEKSSYEQYF,TGCGCCAGCAGCTCTCCCGGGGAGAAAAGCTCCTACGAGCAGTACTTC
NA,TRBJ1-1,TRBV5-4,NA,CASTSEGLMNTEAFF,TGTGCCAGCACCTCCGAAGGACTGATGAACACTGAAGCTTTCTTT
NA,TRBJ1-5,TRBV6-1,NA,CASASYSSNQPQHF,TGTGCCAGCGCATCTTATAGTAGCAATCAGCCCCAGCATTTT
TRBD1,TRBJ2-2,TRBV15,NA,CATSAGQGYTGELFF,TGTGCCACCAGCGCGGGACAGGGCTACACCGGGGAGCTGTTTTTT
NA,TRBJ2-3,TRBV18,NA,CASSLLSSGSGSDTQYF,TGTGCCAGCTCACTTTTATCTTCCGGGAGCGGCTCAGATACGCAGTATTTT
TRBD1,TRBJ1-2,TRBV15,NA,CATSLTDREDDGYTF,TGTGCCACCAGCTTAACGGACAGGGAGGATGATGGCTACACCTTC
NA,TRBJ2-7,TRBV27,NA,CASSWAGRSPYEQYF,TGTGCCAGCAGCTGGGCGGGGAGAAGCCCCTACGAGCAGTACTTC
NA,TRBJ2-7,TRBV21-1,NA,CASSKAVYAVYEQYF,TGTGCCAGCAGCAAAGCTGTGTATGCGGTGTACGAGCAGTACTTC
NA,TRBJ2-5,TRBV29-1,NA,CSVEDLDSYPQETQYF,TGCAGCGTTGAAGATCTTGACAGCTACCCTCAAGAGACCCAGTACTTC
NA,TRBJ2-1,TRBV27,few,CASRPRQARSDEQFF,TGTGCCAGCAGGCCTCGACAGGCGCGTAGTGATGAGCAGTTCTTC
NA,TRBJ2-7,TRBV4-2,NA,CASSPTGTPASYEQYF,TGTGCCAGCAGCCCGACCGGGACTCCTGCCTCCTACGAGCAGTACTTC
TRBD2,TRBJ2-5,TRBV6-1,NA,CASSGGGANQETQYF,TGTGCCAGCAGTGGGGGAGGGGCTAACCAAGAGACCCAGTACTTC
TRBD2,TRBJ2-7,TRBV7-9,few,CASRVLAGPPYEQYF,TGTGCCAGCAGAGTCCTAGCGGGACCTCCCTACGAGCAGTACTTC
TRBD1,TRBJ1-6,TRBV6-5,NA,CASRRGQGDNSPLHF,TGTGCCAGCAGACGAGGACAGGGCGATAATTCACCCCTCCACTTT
TRBD1,TRBJ2-2,TRBV6-9,NA,CARLLDRAPTGELFF,TGTGCCAGGTTGTTAGACAGGGCGCCGACCGGGGAGCTGTTTTTT
TRBD1,TRBJ1-1,TRBV18,NA,CASSPYGTGGPEAFF,TGTGCCAGCTCACCGTACGGGACAGGCGGACCTGAAGCTTTCTTT
NA,TRBJ2-1,TRBV5-1,NA,CASSSRRSAQFEQFF,TGCGCCAGCAGCTCTAGACGGTCAGCTCAGTTTGAGCAGTTCTTC
TRBD1,TRBJ2-5,TRBV5-1,few,CASSPGTGGVKTQYF,TGCGCCAGCAGCCCTGGGACAGGGGGCGTAAAGACCCAGTACTTC
NA,TRBJ2-1,TRBV5-1,once,CASSLGVGGLFYNEQFF,TGCGCCAGCAGCTTGGGGGTCGGGGGGCTATTTTACAATGAGCAGTTCTTC
TRBD2,TRBJ2-7,TRBV27,NA,CASSSVRLAGGTEQYF,TGTGCCAGCAGTTCGGTCCGACTAGCGGGGGGTACGGAGCAGTACTTC
NA,TRBJ2-1,TRBV9,NA,CASSVVGGARDEQFF,TGTGCCAGCAGCGTAGTAGGGGGGGCGCGGGATGAGCAGTTCTTC
TRBD2,TRBJ2-7,TRBV6-1,NA,CASSVLAGPTYEQYF,TGTGCCAGCAGTGTCCTAGCGGGGCCGACCTACGAGCAGTACTTC
NA,TRBJ1-1,TRBV9,NA,CASSRFRGMRGKNTEAFF,TGTGCCAGCAGCAGATTCAGGGGTATGAGGGGAAAGAACACTGAAGCTTTCTTT
TRBD1,TRBJ1-2,TRBV7-2,NA,CASSLRTGVGYTF,TGTGCCAGCAGCCTTCGGACAGGGGTTGGCTACACCTTC
TRBD1,TRBJ2-5,TRBV7-2,NA,CASSLGDRAVPVQETQYF,TGTGCCAGCAGCTTAGGGGACAGGGCCGTACCCGTTCAAGAGACCCAGTACTTC
TRBD2,TRBJ2-3,TRBV6-6,NA,CASSPPTSGSSDTQYF,TGTGCCAGCAGTCCACCGACTAGCGGGAGTTCAGATACGCAGTATTTT
TRBD1,TRBJ1-5,TRBV7-2,NA,CASSLEGGRQPQHF,TGTGCCAGCAGCTTAGAAGGGGGCAGGCAGCCCCAGCATTTT
TRBD2,TRBJ2-7,TRBV4-2,NA,CASSQGVGTSDYEQYF,TGTGCCAGCAGCCAAGGAGTTGGGACTAGCGACTACGAGCAGTACTTC
NA,TRBJ2-7,TRBV29-1,few,CSVLTGFSYEQYF,TGCAGCGTTCTAACAGGTTTCTCCTACGAGCAGTACTTC